Listed here is a single T cell receptor beta chain. Its antigen is undetermined. The sample belongs to a study of cytomegalovirus exposure and HLA in healthy donors. The CDR3 loop spans 14 amino acids. Germline-derived CDR1 and CDR2 are LGHNA and YSLEER. Trimming removed 0 bases at V and 0 bases at J, with 6 bases between. Use of 60 Vbeta and 13 Jbeta primers characterized the PCR. The data were produced by immunoSEQ multiplex PCR, yet TCRdb's version contains in-frame clones alone and is incomplete. Of around 64,000 clones listed, 85% are singletons. General study results and limits: Being productive about 87% or about 30% of the time was typical of most TCR beta V segments in an earlier analysis. The study flagged fewer than 200 TCR beta chains as cytomegalovirus-associated. From TCR beta sequences, most subjects' HLA-A and HLA-B alleles were reportedly predicted accurately.

V and J are TRBV4-3 and TRBJ2-7; no clear D gene. Material for sequencing was PBMCs. The sequence was collected from a female donor in good health and CMV-seronegative. CDR3 amino acids: CASSQDTVSYEQYF. Written as DNA, the CDR3 is TGCGCCAGCAGCCAAGATACGGTCTCCTACGAGCAGTACTTC.